Only one count was recorded for the clone carrying this T cell receptor (beta chain). This entry comes from a study of blood T cell repertoires in COVID-19. Generated by immunoSEQ multiplex PCR, the TCRdb table keeps only in-frame clones and is missing some. The sample carries 350,000 to 400,000 clones, roughly nine tenths recorded once. This TCR derives from a woman aged 25 to 39 who had recovered from COVID-19. What was sequenced was PBMCs or T cells enriched from blood (not recorded which).

The CDR3: CASSYLGGSYNEQFF. As DNA, the CDR3 is TGTGCCAGCAGTTACTTGGGGGGCTCCTACAATGAGCAGTTCTTC. The V call is TRBV6-2 or TRBV6-3, the J call TRBJ2-1; tentatively, D is TRBD2 (6 bases). Germline CDR1 reads MNHEY; CDR2 reads SVGEGT. Between the trimmed V and J ends, which lost 1 base and 0 bases, there was a span of 7 bases. The CDR3 covers 15 residues.